This paragraph covers one T cell receptor (beta chain) sequence. What it recognizes is unknown. Sequencing used immunoSEQ multiplex PCR; TCRdb keeps in-frame clones, though not all of them. Of about 130,000 clones in the sample, approximately 88% are singletons; the top ten hold roughly 6%. This entry is derived from a study of T cell responses to AZD1222 COVID-19 vaccine. Regarding the study as a whole: Dominant at 160-218 and 743-854, vaccine-associated CD4 TCRs also spanned spike. A mostly white British donor set with more females was recruited, and clonal diversity was possibly underestimated. Increased Spike-specific TCR breadth and depth were observed after two AZD1222 doses. Seropositive AZD1222 recipients at baseline numbered only five or six.

Germline V gives CDR1 SGHTA, CDR2 FQGNSA. This CDR3 has 13 amino acids. V was shortened by 5 bases and J by 4 bases, with 11 bases between the two germline ends. The source was peripheral blood, collected on day 0 of AZD1222 vaccination. This sequence originates from an adult in good health. The chain couples TRBV7-2 to TRBJ1-2; D gene uncertain. CDR3 amino acids: CASSLGASYGYTF. CDR3 bases: TGTGCCAGCAGCCTCGGCGCTAGCTATGGCTACACCTTC.